This TCR beta chain came from a study of T cells in Graves' hyperthyroidism and ophthalmopathy (dated by TCRdb to between 2017 and 2020). Regarding the complete study: Peripheral blood was collected at initial diagnosis, before any treatment. TCR V-J signatures able to tell the groups apart were searched for in a discovery cohort of around 95 patients, of whom roughly 42 had Graves' ophthalmopathy and around 58 had stable Graves' hyperthyroidism. Whether ophthalmopathy could be predicted prospectively was tested in an independent validation cohort made up of fewer than 20 hyperthyroidism patients plus 17 patients who later progressed to ophthalmopathy. The roughly 91 discovery patients were randomly divided into training and test sets at a 7:3 ratio. In roughly six Graves' hyperthyroidism patients, the study also compared T-cell repertoires from thyroid tissue with T-cell repertoires from blood. After sampling, hyperthyroidism patients received methimazole starting at 30 mg daily, and ophthalmopathy patients received high-dose intravenous methylprednisolone. The paper describes TCR Vbeta CDR3 sequencing of around 140 peripheral blood samples, made up of roughly 40 ophthalmopathy patients, 70 to 75 hyperthyroidism patients and around 17 progressor patients. On the study overall, not on this receptor specifically: Sample size was not statistically predetermined, and investigators were not blinded to group allocation. In validation, the model predicted progression to ophthalmopathy with around 71% sensitivity and roughly 72% specificity, a median of approximately 6.5 months before onset. A model built on a 13 V-J signature distinguished ophthalmopathy from stable hyperthyroidism, reaching about 88% sensitivity and 81.08% specificity in cross-validation and 80%/75% in testing. Most expanded thyroid clonotypes (frequency above 0.001) were also detected in blood, a finding suggesting that blood repertoires may reflect thyroid immune responses.

The TCR beta CDR3 regions were amplified from RNA transcripts. For the first round of RT-PCR on the TCR CDR3, the HTBI primer set was used together with the Qiagen OneStep RT-PCR kit. Libraries were constructed in a second round of multiplex PCR, after which size selection and purification were carried out. Sequencing of the libraries was done on an Illumina HiSeq2000 using paired-end 100 bp reads. On the study's bioinformatics: SOAPnuke was used to process the raw data, removing reads that contained adapters or uncalled bases, had a mean Phred below 15, or lacked an exact match to the constant primer or identifier. High-quality paired reads were merged using COPE v1.2.5, and each unique nucleotide sequence was defined as a clonotype. MiTCR v1.1 was used to align clonotypes to the IMGT TRBV, TRBD and TRBJ reference segments. Analysis was restricted to V-J combinations with a frequency above 0.0001, which covered 99% to 99.2% of repertoires. The TCS score was defined as F50 (clonal expansion) divided by E x V (chaos), with BLOSUM62-based TCRdist calculated between CDR3 peptides within each V-J. Welch's t-statistics and random forest reduced around 510 V-J features to 13, which were used in a naive Bayes classifier (R e1071). Clones were called with MiXCR by TCRdb after fastp trimmed the public reads at Q25, and only in-frame beta chains were retained. CDR3 protein sequences are deduplicated, and each keeps its most common genes and DNA. TCRdb's processing, not the authors' own work, is the source of the V and J calls. The sample table holds about 210,000 distinct CDR3 sequences, of which about 15% were seen once. The leading ten clones occupy roughly 50% of the sample.

Regarding this clonotype: The clone's antigen remains unknown. No base-level quality is on record; no much larger clone is a single base apart.

Its CDR3 holds 17 amino acids, cysteine through phenylalanine. CDR3 DNA only is kept here, 51 bases in frame from base 1. The germline V gene gives CDR1 as MDHEN and CDR2 as SYDVKM. Deletion took 4 bases off V and 1 base off J, with a span of 19 bases between the germline ends. Stable Graves' hyperthyroidism was defined as the absence of progression to ophthalmopathy over 18 months of follow-up. Hyperthyroidism patients were newly diagnosed, with disease duration under 2 months, and aged 18 to 65 years. The study excluded patients with uncontrolled infections, other autoimmune diseases, pregnancy or lactation. Diagnoses relied on clinical symptoms, serum thyroxine and TRAb, thyroid ultrasound and orbital computed tomography. PBMCs were isolated from about 9.2 ml of fresh peripheral blood by Ficoll-Paque density gradient centrifugation. Total RNA was extracted with Trizol reagent, and quality was checked on an Agilent 2100 Bioanalyzer.

This TCR derives from a man aged 50-59 years with Graves' hyperthyroidism. Recombination linked TRBV28 to TRBJ1-1; a confident D gene designation cannot be given. Input material: blood. The base sequence is TGTGCCAGCAGTTCGACCTCCCTAAGAACCAGGAACACTGAAGCTTTCTTT. Translation gives CASSSTSLRTRNTEAFF.